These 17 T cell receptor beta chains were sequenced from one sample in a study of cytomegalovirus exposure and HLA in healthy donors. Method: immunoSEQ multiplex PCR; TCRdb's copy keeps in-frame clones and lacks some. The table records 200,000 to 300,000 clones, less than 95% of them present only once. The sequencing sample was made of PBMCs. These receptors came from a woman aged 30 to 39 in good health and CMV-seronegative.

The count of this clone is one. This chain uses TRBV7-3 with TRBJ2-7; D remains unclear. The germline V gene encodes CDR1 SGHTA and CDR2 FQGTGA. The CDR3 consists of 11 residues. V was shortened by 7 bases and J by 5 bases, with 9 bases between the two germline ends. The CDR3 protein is CASKTPHEQYF. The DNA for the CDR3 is TGTGCCAGCAAAACCCCCCACGAGCAGTACTTC. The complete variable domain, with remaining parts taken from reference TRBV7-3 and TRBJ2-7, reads GAGVSQTPSNKVTEKGKYVELRCDPISGHTALYWYRQSLGQGPEFLIYFQGTGAADDSGLPNDRFFAVRPEGSVSTLKIQRTERGDSAVYLCASKTPHEQYFGPGTRLTVT.

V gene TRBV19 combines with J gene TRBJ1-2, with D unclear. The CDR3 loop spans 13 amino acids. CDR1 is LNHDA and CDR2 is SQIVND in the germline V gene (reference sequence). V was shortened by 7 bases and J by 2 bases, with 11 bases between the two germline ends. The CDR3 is CASTGTPNYGYTF. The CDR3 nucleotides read TGTGCCAGTACCGGTACACCAAACTATGGCTACACCTTC.

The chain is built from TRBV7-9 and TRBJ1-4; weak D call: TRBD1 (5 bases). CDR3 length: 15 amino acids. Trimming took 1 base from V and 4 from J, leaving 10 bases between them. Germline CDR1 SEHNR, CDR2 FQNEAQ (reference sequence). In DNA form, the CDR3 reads TGTGCCAGCAGCTTAGTAGGAGGGGTTAATGAAAAACTGTTTTTT. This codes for CASSLVGGVNEKLFF.

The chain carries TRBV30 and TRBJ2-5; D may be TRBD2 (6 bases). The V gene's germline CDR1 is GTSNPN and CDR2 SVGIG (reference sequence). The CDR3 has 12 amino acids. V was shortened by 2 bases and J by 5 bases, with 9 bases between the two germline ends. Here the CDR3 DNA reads TGTGCCTGGAGTACTGGAGGGGAGACCCAGTACTTC. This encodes CAWSTGGETQYF.

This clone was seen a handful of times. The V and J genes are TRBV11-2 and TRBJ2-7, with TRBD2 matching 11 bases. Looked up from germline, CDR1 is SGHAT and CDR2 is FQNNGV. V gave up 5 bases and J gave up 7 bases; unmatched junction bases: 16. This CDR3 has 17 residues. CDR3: CASSPKPTSGRWSEQYF. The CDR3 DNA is TGTGCCAGCAGCCCCAAGCCTACTAGCGGGAGATGGAGTGAGCAGTACTTC.

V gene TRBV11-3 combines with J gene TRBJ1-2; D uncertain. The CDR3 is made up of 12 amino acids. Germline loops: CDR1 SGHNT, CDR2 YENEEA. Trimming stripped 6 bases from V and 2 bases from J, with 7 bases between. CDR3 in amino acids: CASSGRNYGYTF. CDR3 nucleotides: TGTGCCAGCAGTGGACGGAACTATGGCTACACCTTC.

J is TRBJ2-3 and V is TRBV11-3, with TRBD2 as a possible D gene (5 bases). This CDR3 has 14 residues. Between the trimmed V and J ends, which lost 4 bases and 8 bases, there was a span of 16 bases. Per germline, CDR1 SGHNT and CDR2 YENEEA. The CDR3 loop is CASSSRDSWGTQYF. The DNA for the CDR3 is TGTGCCAGCAGCTCCCGGGATAGTTGGGGTACGCAGTATTTT.

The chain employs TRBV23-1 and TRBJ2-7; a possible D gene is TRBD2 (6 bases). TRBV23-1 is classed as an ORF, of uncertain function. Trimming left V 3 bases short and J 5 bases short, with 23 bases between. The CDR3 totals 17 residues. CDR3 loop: CASSHPTPGPPGDEQYF. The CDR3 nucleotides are TGCGCCAGCAGTCACCCCACTCCGGGACCGCCGGGGGACGAGCAGTACTTC.

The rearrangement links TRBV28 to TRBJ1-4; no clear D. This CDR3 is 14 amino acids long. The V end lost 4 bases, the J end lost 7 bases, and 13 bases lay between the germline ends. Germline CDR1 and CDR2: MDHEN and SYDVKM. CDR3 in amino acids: CASSSGGFGEKLFF. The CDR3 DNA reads TGTGCCAGCAGTTCGGGAGGGTTCGGTGAAAAACTGTTTTTT.

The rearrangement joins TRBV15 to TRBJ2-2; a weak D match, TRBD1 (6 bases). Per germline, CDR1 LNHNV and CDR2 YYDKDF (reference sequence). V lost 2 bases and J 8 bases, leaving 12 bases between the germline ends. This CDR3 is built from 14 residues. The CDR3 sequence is CATSRKQGEGELFF. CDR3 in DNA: TGTGCCACCAGCAGAAAACAGGGAGAGGGGGAGCTGTTTTTT.

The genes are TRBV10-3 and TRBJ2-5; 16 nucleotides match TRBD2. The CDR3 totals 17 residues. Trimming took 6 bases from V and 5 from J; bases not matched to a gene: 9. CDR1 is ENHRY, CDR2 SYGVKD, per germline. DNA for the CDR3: TGTGCCATCAGCGAGGGACTAGCGGGAGGGCCGGGGGAGACCCAGTACTTC. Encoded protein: CAISEGLAGGPGETQYF.

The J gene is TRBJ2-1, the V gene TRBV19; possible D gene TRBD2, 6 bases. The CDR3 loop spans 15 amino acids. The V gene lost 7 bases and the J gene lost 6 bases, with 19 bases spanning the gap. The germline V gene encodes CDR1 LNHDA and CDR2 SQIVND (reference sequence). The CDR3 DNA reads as TGTGCCAGTACCCCCCGGGACTCCACTTTCAATGAGCAGTTCTTC. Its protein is CASTPRDSTFNEQFF.

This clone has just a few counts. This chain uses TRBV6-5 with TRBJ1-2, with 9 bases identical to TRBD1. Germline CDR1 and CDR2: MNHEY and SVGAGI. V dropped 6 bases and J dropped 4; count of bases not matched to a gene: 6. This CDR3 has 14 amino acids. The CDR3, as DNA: TGTGCCAGCAGCCCGGACAGGGGAGGCTATGGCTACACCTTC. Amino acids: CASSPDRGGYGYTF.

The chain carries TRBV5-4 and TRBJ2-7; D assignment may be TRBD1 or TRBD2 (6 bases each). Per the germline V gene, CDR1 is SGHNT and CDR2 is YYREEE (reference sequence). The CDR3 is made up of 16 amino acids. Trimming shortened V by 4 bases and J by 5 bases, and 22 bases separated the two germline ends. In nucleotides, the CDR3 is TGTGCCAGCAGCGGGGGGCTTACGGGCCCCATCCACGAGCAGTACTTC. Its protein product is CASSGGLTGPIHEQYF.

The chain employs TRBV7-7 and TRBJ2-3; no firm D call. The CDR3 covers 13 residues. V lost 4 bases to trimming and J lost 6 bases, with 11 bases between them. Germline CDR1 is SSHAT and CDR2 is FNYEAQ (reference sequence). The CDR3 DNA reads TGTGCCAGCAGCTCCGACGGATCGGATACGCAGTATTTT. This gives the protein CASSSDGSDTQYF.

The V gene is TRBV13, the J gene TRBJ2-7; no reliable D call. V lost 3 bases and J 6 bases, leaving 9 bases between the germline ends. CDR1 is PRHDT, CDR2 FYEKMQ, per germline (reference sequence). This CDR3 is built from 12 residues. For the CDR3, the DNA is TGTGCCAGCAGCTTCCTATCGGGCGAGCAGTACTTC. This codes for CASSFLSGEQYF.

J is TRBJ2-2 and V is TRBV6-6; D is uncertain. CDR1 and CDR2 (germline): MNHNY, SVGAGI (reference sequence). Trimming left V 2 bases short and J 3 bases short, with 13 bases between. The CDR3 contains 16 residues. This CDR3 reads CASSYQRAGDTGELFF. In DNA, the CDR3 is TGTGCCAGCAGTTACCAAAGGGCAGGTGACACCGGGGAGCTGTTTTTT.